This T cell receptor beta chain derives from a study of low-dose radiotherapy and immunotherapy resistance in tumors. In the study overall: Administration of intravenous cyclophosphamide at 200 mg/m2 took place every two weeks, one day before radiation and immunotherapy. Each patient took aspirin at a dose of 300 mg by mouth once daily over the course of four cycles, with dosing beginning on cycle 1 day 1.

V was pared by 0 bases and J by 7 bases, with 25 bases between. Per germline, CDR1 SGHAT and CDR2 FQDESV (reference sequence). The CDR3 spans 18 residues. Time point: after trial treatment. Described treatment: LDRT plus nivolumab, ipilimumab, low-dose cyclophosphamide and aspirin (RACIN trial). Every donor was treated with nivolumab, ipilimumab, aspirin, low-dose cyclophosphamide and also low-dose radiotherapy. Concerning this clonotype: This likely came from a read error, as a far larger clone is one base away.

First-strand cDNA relied on TRAV- and TRBV-specific primers spanning alpha and beta chains. For amplifying TCRs, the PCR ran for around 20 cycles with Phusion, which was used together with a constant-region primer and the adapter on the V primers. In vitro transcription amplified the mRNA that had been isolated. TCRdb re-analysed the reads in MiXCR, keeping a single row per CDR3 protein. The sample records around 60,000 distinct CDR3 sequences, 20% to 25% being singletons. V usage is TRBV11-1 and J usage is TRBJ2-7; TRBD1 is a possible D gene (5 bases). The source material was PBMCs, sampled after low-dose radiotherapy plus immunotherapy. The receptor comes from a male donor with prostate cancer. CDR3 in DNA: TGTGCCAGCAGCTTAGCTTTATCGGTGGGGCGCCCCTACAATGAGCAGTACTTC. The encoded protein is CASSLALSVGRPYNEQYF.